This passage covers 23 T cell receptor beta chains from one sample sequenced in a study of blood T cell repertoires in COVID-19. Profiling relied on immunoSEQ multiplex PCR, and the TCRdb table lists in-frame clones only, not all of them. The sample has approximately 490,000 clones; approximately 86% are singletons. Input material: PBMCs or T cells enriched from blood (not recorded which). The receptors stem from a woman in her sixties or seventies who had recovered from COVID-19.

The chain has TRBV5-1 and TRBJ1-6; 9 bases align to TRBD1. V shed 5 bases and J 9 bases; nucleotides not matched to a gene: 6. The CDR3 spans 14 residues. Germline V gene lookup returns CDR1 SGHRS and CDR2 YFSETQ. The CDR3 DNA follows: TGCGCCAGCAGGGCCGGGACAGGGAGTTCACCCCTCCACTTT. This encodes CASRAGTGSSPLHF.

This chain joins TRBV6-1 and TRBJ1-1; a possible D gene is TRBD1 (6 bases). Trimming removed 4 bases from V and 0 bases from J, with 21 bases in between. The CDR3 has 18 amino acids. CDR1 and CDR2 (germline): MNHNS, SASEGT. The CDR3 DNA is TGTGCCAGCAGTGTCCTAAGGGGGACCTCCCCAATGAACACTGAAGCTTTCTTT. Residues: CASSVLRGTSPMNTEAFF.

The CDR3 coding sequence is TGTGCCAGCAGCCAAGGGGACTTTAGCAATCAGCCCCAGCATTTT. It codes for CASSQGDFSNQPQHF. The chain couples TRBV3-1 (or the pseudogene TRBV3-2) to TRBJ1-5, with D possibly matching TRBD1 (5 bases). CDR1 and CDR2 from the germline V gene are LGHDT and YNNKEL (reference sequence). Trimming removed 1 base from V and 0 bases from J, with 7 bases in between. The CDR3 sequence is 15 residues long.

The chain has TRBV29-1 and TRBJ1-1; 7 positions match TRBD1. CDR1 SQVTM and CDR2 ANQGSEA come from the germline V gene. V lost 4 bases to trimming and J lost 1 base; unmatched junction nucleotides: 0. The CDR3 runs 12 residues. The CDR3 coding sequence is TGCAGCGTTGGGACAGGGAACACTGAAGCTTTCTTT. The encoded protein is CSVGTGNTEAFF.

This chain connects TRBV6-2 or TRBV6-3 to TRBJ2-7, with 8 bases matching TRBD1. The V gene end was trimmed by 1 base and the J gene end by 7 bases; junction bases not matched to a gene: 6. CDR1 MNHEY and CDR2 SVGEGT come from the germline V gene. The CDR3 extends over 14 amino acids. The CDR3 sequence is CASSYYQGAREQYV. As DNA, the CDR3 is TGTGCCAGCAGTTACTATCAGGGGGCGCGGGAGCAGTACGTC.

The gene calls are TRBV12-5 and TRBJ1-5; perhaps TRBD1 as D (5 bases). Per germline, CDR1 LGHNT and CDR2 FRNRAP. V was pared by 5 bases and J by 8 bases, with 19 bases between. The CDR3 totals 15 residues. The CDR3: CASGPGIRAPEPQHF. DNA of the CDR3: TGTGCTAGTGGTCCAGGGATCAGGGCCCCTGAGCCCCAGCATTTT.

The chain uses TRBV27 and TRBJ1-5; 10 bases agree with TRBD1. In germline, CDR1 is MNHEY, CDR2 SMNVEV (reference sequence). V shed 8 bases, J shed 0 bases, and the junction held 16 bases outside the gene matches. CDR3 length: 19 amino acids. The CDR3 sequence is CASPSIPGQGLCSNQPQHF. The CDR3 DNA reads as TGTGCCAGCCCTTCGATCCCGGGACAGGGGTTGTGTAGCAATCAGCCCCAGCATTTT.

The chain couples TRBV27 to TRBJ2-7; 7 nucleotides match TRBD2. The CDR3 is made up of 12 amino acids. Trimming took 6 bases from V and 10 from J; bases not matched to a gene: 9. CDR1 and CDR2 (germline): MNHEY, SMNVEV (reference sequence). In DNA, the CDR3 is TGTGCCAGCAGGGCGACTAGCCGGATACAGTACTTC. Its protein product is CASRATSRIQYF.

The J gene is TRBJ1-1, the V gene TRBV28; the D is unclear. This CDR3 is built from 15 residues. Trimming shortened V by 3 bases and J by 2 bases, and 13 bases separated the two germline ends. The germline V gene encodes CDR1 MDHEN and CDR2 SYDVKM. CDR3 in DNA: TGTGCCAGCAGTTTGCCTCTACTTTTAAACACTGAAGCTTTCTTT. Translated, it gives CASSLPLLLNTEAFF.

This sequence joins TRBV4-2 and TRBJ1-2; no reliable D call. CDR1 LGHNA and CDR2 YNFKEQ come from the germline V gene. The CDR3 extends over 13 amino acids. Deletions cut 5 bases from V and 4 bases from J, with 11 bases between. This CDR3 reads CASSSRQPYGYTF. For the CDR3, the DNA is TGTGCCAGCAGCTCGCGACAACCCTATGGCTACACCTTC.

The V and J genes are TRBV10-3 and TRBJ1-1; 8 bases map to TRBD1. Germline V lookup: CDR1 ENHRY, CDR2 SYGVKD. This CDR3 is built from 14 residues. After removal of 7 bases from V and 2 bases from J, the junction contained 6 bases not matched to a gene. CDR3: CAINTGGSNTEAFF. In DNA, the CDR3 is TGTGCCATCAATACAGGGGGGAGCAACACTGAAGCTTTCTTT.

The CDR3 DNA follows: TGTGCCAGCAGCGGCCCCTTTGGGAGGCGGGGGGTCAACACCGGGGAGCTGTTTTTT. Translation gives CASSGPFGRRGVNTGELFF. V usage is TRBV9 and J usage is TRBJ2-2; TRBD2 matches at 8 bases. This CDR3 contains 19 residues. V shed 3 bases and J 2 bases; nucleotides not matched to a gene: 15. Germline CDR1 is SGDLS and CDR2 is YYNGEE. Filled out from reference TRBV9 and TRBJ2-2, the complete variable domain reads DSGVTQTPKHLITATGQRVTLRCSPRSGDLSVYWYQQSLDQGLQFLIQYYNGEERAKGNILERFSAQQFPDLHSELNLSSLELGDSALYFCASSGPFGRRGVNTGELFFGEGSRLTVL.

This clone has only one observation. The same CDR3 is also encoded by other DNA sequences in this sample. The rearrangement uses TRBV9 and TRBJ1-5; D is uncertain. The germline V gene encodes CDR1 SGDLS and CDR2 YYNGEE. Deletions cut 0 bases from V and 3 bases from J, with 10 bases between. The CDR3 extends over 15 amino acids. The CDR3 DNA sequence: TGTGCCAGCAGCGTAGGCGGGAGCCCCAATCAGCCCCAGCATTTT. Its translation: CASSVGGSPNQPQHF.

In its sample, this clone was seen once. The junction and the germline gene differ at one end; a read error may be behind it. The J gene is TRBJ1-6, the V gene TRBV29-1; weak D call: TRBD1 (5 bases). This CDR3 is built from 11 residues. From germline, CDR1 is SQVTM and CDR2 ANQGSEA. As DNA, the CDR3 is TGCAGCGTTGAAGAAGCGGGCGACAGAAGCTTT. As protein: CSVEEAGDRSF. Combining the CDR3 with reference TRBV29-1 and TRBJ1-6 gives the whole variable domain SAVISQKPSRDICQRGTSLTIQCQVDSQVTMMFWYRQQPGQSLTLIATANQGSEATYESGFVIDKFPISRPNLTFSTLTVSNMSPEDSSIYLCSVEEAGDRSFGNGTRLTVT.

This rearrangement joins TRBV5-6 to TRBJ2-4; the D is unclear. The CDR3 contains 12 residues. V was clipped by 4 bases and J by 9 bases, with 11 bases between them. Germline assignment: CDR1 SGHDT and CDR2 YYEEEE. DNA for the CDR3: TGTGCCAGCAGCCCGGGTCCAGCCATTCAGTACTTC. Amino acids: CASSPGPAIQYF.

The chain joins TRBV6-6 to TRBJ1-6; no clear D. Germline CDR1 is MNHNY and CDR2 is SVGAGI (reference sequence). This CDR3 region has 12 residues. Trimming stripped 7 bases from V and 7 bases from J, with 8 bases between. As DNA, the CDR3 is TGTGCCAGCACCTGGAGAAATTCACCCCTCCACTTT. It yields the protein CASTWRNSPLHF.

The chain combines TRBV24-1 with TRBJ2-1; D uncertain. This CDR3 has 13 amino acids. Trimming shortened V by 4 bases and J by 2 bases, and 5 bases separated the two germline ends. From germline, CDR1 is KGHDR and CDR2 SFDVKD. The CDR3: CATSERAYNEQFF. In DNA, the CDR3 is TGTGCCACCAGTGAGAGAGCCTACAATGAGCAGTTCTTC.

This clone was observed a handful of times. The chain carries TRBV7-6 and TRBJ2-7; possible D gene TRBD1, 6 bases. Trimming left V 3 bases short and J 2 bases short, with 8 bases between. CDR1 and CDR2 (germline): SGHVS, FNYEAQ. CDR3 length: 13 residues. The CDR3 bases are TGTGCCAGCAGCTTCGGGGACACCTACGAGCAGTACTTC. It yields the protein CASSFGDTYEQYF.

The CDR3 coding sequence is TGTGCCAGCAGCTTGGCCGGGGGACAGGGATGGGGTCAGCCCCAGCATTTT. Translating gives CASSLAGGQGWGQPQHF. The chain employs TRBV5-8 and TRBJ1-5, with 9 nucleotides matching TRBD1. This CDR3 spans 17 amino acids. Germline V lookup: CDR1 SGHTS, CDR2 YDEGEE. The junction had 10 bases not matched to a gene; V was cut back by 0 bases and J by 6 bases.

The chain employs TRBV18 and TRBJ2-7; 7 bases align to TRBD1. With 3 bases clipped from V and 4 bases from J, the junction kept 3 bases outside the gene matches. CDR1 and CDR2 from the germline V gene are KGHSH and LQKENI. The CDR3 runs 13 residues. The CDR3 DNA reads TGTGCCAGCTCACCGGGGACAGATTACGAGCAGTACGTC. It specifies CASSPGTDYEQYV.

The chain uses TRBV2 and TRBJ1-2; D is unclear. The germline V gene has CDR1 SNHLY and CDR2 FYNNEI. The CDR3 is 14 residues long. Trimming shortened V by 2 bases and J by 9 bases, and 16 bases separated the two germline ends. In DNA, the CDR3 is TGTGCCAGCAGTGAAATGGCAGGCCAAACCCGCTACACCTTC. Translating it yields CASSEMAGQTRYTF.

This clone was detected only once. The rearrangement uses TRBV6-5 and TRBJ1-1; D is uncertain. The CDR3 is 13 amino acids. The V end was cut by 6 bases, the J end by 0 bases, with 8 bases between. Germline V gives CDR1 MNHEY, CDR2 SVGAGI. The CDR3: CASSRNVNTEAFF. CDR3 in DNA: TGTGCCAGCAGCAGGAATGTGAACACTGAAGCTTTCTTT.

The sample holds a few counts of this clone. This chain's CDR3 is CASSLERTLSISGYTF. In DNA form, the CDR3 reads TGTGCCAGCAGCTTGGAAAGGACTCTGTCAATATCTGGCTACACCTTC. The rearrangement joins TRBV5-4 to TRBJ1-2; D is uncertain. Trimming pared 0 bases from V and 7 bases from J, leaving 19 bases between. The CDR3 covers 16 residues. Germline-derived CDR1 and CDR2 are SGHNT and YYREEE (reference sequence).